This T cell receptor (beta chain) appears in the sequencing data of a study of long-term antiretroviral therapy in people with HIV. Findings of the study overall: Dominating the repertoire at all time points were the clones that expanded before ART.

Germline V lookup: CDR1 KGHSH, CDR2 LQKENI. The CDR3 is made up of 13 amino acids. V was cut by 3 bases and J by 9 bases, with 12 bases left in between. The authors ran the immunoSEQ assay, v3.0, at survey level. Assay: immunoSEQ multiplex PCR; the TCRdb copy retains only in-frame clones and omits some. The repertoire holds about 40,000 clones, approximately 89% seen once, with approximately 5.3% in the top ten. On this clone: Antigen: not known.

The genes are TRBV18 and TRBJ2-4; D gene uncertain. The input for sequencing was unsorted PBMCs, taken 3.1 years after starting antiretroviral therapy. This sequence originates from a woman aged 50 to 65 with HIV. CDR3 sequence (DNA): TGTGCCAGCTCACCGGCTGTGGCGGCCATTCAGTACTTC. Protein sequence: CASSPAVAAIQYF.